These 17 T cell receptor beta chains were all obtained from the same sample, sequenced in a study of early T cells in non-severe SARS-CoV-2 infection. TCRdb processed the 5' RACE reads anew with MiXCR; each CDR3 protein has one entry. Of about 55,000 distinct CDR3 sequences listed, 15% are singletons. The sequences come from whole blood, collected at baseline. These receptor sequences come from an adult who was a healthcare worker with PCR-confirmed SARS-CoV-2 infection or an uninfected control (not recorded which).

The rearrangement uses TRBV2 and TRBJ2-6; D gene unclear. CDR3 length equals 16 residues. The V end lost 1 base, the J end lost 3 bases, and 10 bases lay between the germline ends. Germline values: CDR1 SNHLY, CDR2 FYNNEI. The CDR3, as DNA: TGTGCCAGCAGTGAAGTGAGAACCAGTGGGGCCAACGTCCTGACTTTC. This codes for CASSEVRTSGANVLTF.

The chain carries TRBV19 and TRBJ2-2, with 9 nucleotides matching TRBD1. Trimming cost V 5 bases and J 8 bases; bases outside gene matches: 12. CDR1 and CDR2 from the germline V gene are LNHDA and SQIVND (reference sequence). The CDR3 loop spans 16 amino acids. The CDR3 DNA sequence: TGTGCCAGTAGTGGCAAGCGGGACAGGGTACGTGGGGAGCTGTTTTTT. This translates into CASSGKRDRVRGELFF.

This clonotype was seen a few times. The chain recombines TRBV12-3 or TRBV12-4 with TRBJ2-1, with 7 bases aligning to TRBD1. The CDR3 covers 17 residues. With V trimmed by 8 bases and J by 5 bases, 18 bases remained unmatched. CDR3 in DNA: TGTGCCAGCCACCCTTCCGAGGGGACAGCGTCGGACAATGAGCAGTTCTTC. Translating it yields CASHPSEGTASDNEQFF.

V usage is TRBV29-1 and J usage is TRBJ2-7; no definite D call. V dropped 2 bases and J dropped 6 bases, with 5 bases sitting between them. Germline V gives CDR1 SQVTM, CDR2 ANQGSEA. The CDR3 spans 10 residues. The CDR3 sequence: CSVETGEQYF. Written as DNA, the CDR3 is TGCAGCGTTGAAACGGGCGAGCAGTACTTC.

The chain recombines TRBV20-1 with TRBJ2-7; perhaps TRBD1 as D (5 bases). This CDR3 spans 16 amino acids. V lost 6 bases to trimming and J lost 6 bases, with 27 bases between them. Germline V gives CDR1 DFQATT, CDR2 SNEGSKA (reference sequence). The DNA of the CDR3 is TGCAGTGCCGTTCCTCGAACGGGCAGGGTGACCGGCGAGCAGTACTTC. This gives the protein CSAVPRTGRVTGEQYF.

This chain joins TRBV29-1 and TRBJ1-5, with D maybe TRBD1 (6 bases). CDR3 length: 13 amino acids. The germline CDR1 and CDR2 sequences are SQVTM and ANQGSEA. Trimming pared 4 bases from V and 0 bases from J, leaving 7 bases between. The CDR3, as DNA: TGCAGCGTTGCAGGGGATAGCAATCAGCCCCAGCATTTT. Translating gives CSVAGDSNQPQHF.

This clonotype was detected ten times or more. This chain links TRBV20-1 with TRBJ2-7; weak D call: TRBD2 (6 bases). The germline V and J ends were trimmed by 0 bases and 4 bases, with 13 bases remaining between them. This CDR3 has 14 amino acids. Per germline, CDR1 DFQATT and CDR2 SNEGSKA (reference sequence). Written as DNA, the CDR3 is TGCAGTGCTAGAGATATGGCTAGCGAGTACGAGCAGTACTTC. This codes for CSARDMASEYEQYF.

There are a few counts of this clonotype. The chain employs TRBV9 and TRBJ1-4, with D uncertain. Trimming left V 3 bases short and J 6 bases short, with 9 bases between. Germline V gives CDR1 SGDLS, CDR2 YYNGEE. The CDR3 sequence is 13 residues long. In DNA, the CDR3 is TGTGCCAGCAGCGAGAGACCCGATGAAAAACTGTTTTTT. Translated: CASSERPDEKLFF.

The V call is TRBV5-6, the J call TRBJ2-7; perhaps TRBD1 as D (6 bases). V was pared by 0 bases and J by 5 bases, with 15 bases between. The CDR3 consists of 15 residues. CDR1 and CDR2 from the germline V gene are SGHDT and YYEEEE. For the CDR3, the DNA is TGTGCCAGCAGCTTGGTAAGAGGTGGGGGCGACGAGCAGTACTTC. Translating it yields CASSLVRGGGDEQYF.

The sample holds a few counts of this clonotype. The rearrangement links TRBV30 to TRBJ2-2, with 7 bases identical to TRBD2. Germline CDR1 and CDR2: GTSNPN and SVGIG (reference sequence). With 2 bases clipped from V and 0 bases from J, the junction kept 3 bases outside the gene matches. This CDR3 is 15 amino acids long. CDR3 loop: CAWSRAGANTGELFF. The CDR3, as DNA: TGTGCCTGGAGTCGGGCGGGAGCGAACACCGGGGAGCTGTTTTTT.

This clonotype appeared a few times. The J gene is TRBJ2-2, the V gene TRBV7-2; no definite D call. This CDR3 is 13 amino acids long. V was cut by 4 bases and J by 5 bases, with 8 bases left in between. Germline V CDR1 and CDR2: SGHTA, FQGNSA. Here the CDR3 DNA reads TGTGCCAGCAGCTCCCTAGGGACCGGGGAGCTGTTTTTT. This gives the protein CASSSLGTGELFF.

For this clonotype: The CDR3 ends on some other residue instead of the conserved phenylalanine or tryptophan, so this is likely a read error. Because the CDR3's place on the DNA is in doubt, the DNA is left out and the CDR3 is given as listed by TCRdb. The gene calls are TRBV28 and TRBJ1-1; TRBD1 reflects the table's D call only, with no check against the DNA. Germline CDR1 is MDHEN and CDR2 is SYDVKM. The CDR3 is 14 residues long, ends included. The CDR3 sequence is CASSLLGQGAVVGV.

The chain is built from TRBV27 and TRBJ1-2, with D possibly matching TRBD1 (6 bases). The CDR3 spans 13 residues. The V end lost 5 bases, the J end lost 6 bases, and 13 bases lay between the germline ends. The germline V gene has CDR1 MNHEY and CDR2 SMNVEV (reference sequence). CDR3 DNA: TGTGCCAGCAGTAGGAGGGGGGCAGATGGCTACACCTTC. Its translation: CASSRRGADGYTF.

The rearrangement joins TRBV29-1 to TRBJ1-2; D gene uncertain. V lost 0 bases, J lost 4 bases, and 27 bases lay in between. Germline lookup yields CDR1 SQVTM and CDR2 ANQGSEA. The CDR3 extends over 19 amino acids. The CDR3 region has the DNA TGCAGCGTTGAAGATCGGTTAAGCCGGGCCGGGATGCCTTTCTATGGCTACACCTTC. Protein sequence: CSVEDRLSRAGMPFYGYTF.

The gene calls are TRBV7-6 and TRBJ2-7; 7 bases match TRBD1. V lost 0 bases and J lost 3; bases outside the gene matches: 5. CDR3 length equals 15 residues. Germline CDR1 reads SGHVS; CDR2 reads FNYEAQ. CDR3 loop: CASSLARGGLYEQYF. CDR3 DNA: TGTGCCAGCAGCTTAGCGCGAGGGGGCCTCTACGAGCAGTACTTC.

There are a few counts of this clonotype. The chain recombines TRBV14 with TRBJ1-1; D ambiguous. Deletions cut 4 bases from V and 6 bases from J, with 15 bases between. The germline V gene has CDR1 SGHDN and CDR2 FVKESK. This CDR3 has 14 residues. The CDR3 spells CASSPRTASAEAFF. CDR3 in DNA: TGTGCCAGCAGCCCCCGGACGGCAAGTGCTGAAGCTTTCTTT.

This rearrangement joins TRBV12-3 or TRBV12-4 to TRBJ2-2; D remains ambiguous. This CDR3 is built from 13 residues. V was pared by 3 bases and J by 1 base, with 3 bases between. CDR3 sequence: CASSLGNTGELFF. CDR3 sequence (DNA): TGTGCCAGCAGTTTGGGGAACACCGGGGAGCTGTTTTTT.